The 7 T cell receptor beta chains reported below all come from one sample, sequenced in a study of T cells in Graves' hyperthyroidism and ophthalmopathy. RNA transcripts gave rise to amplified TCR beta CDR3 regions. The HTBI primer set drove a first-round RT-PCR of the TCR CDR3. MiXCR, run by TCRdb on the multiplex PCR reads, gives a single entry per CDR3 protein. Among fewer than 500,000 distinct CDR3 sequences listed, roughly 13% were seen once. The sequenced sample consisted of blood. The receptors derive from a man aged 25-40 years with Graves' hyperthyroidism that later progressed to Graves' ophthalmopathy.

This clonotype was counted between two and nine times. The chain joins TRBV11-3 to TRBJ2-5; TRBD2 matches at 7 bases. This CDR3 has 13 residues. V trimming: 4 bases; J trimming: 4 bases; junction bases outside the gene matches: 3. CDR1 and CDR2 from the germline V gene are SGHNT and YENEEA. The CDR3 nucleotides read TGTGCCAGCAGCTGGGGGGAGGGAGAGACCCAGTACTTC. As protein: CASSWGEGETQYF.

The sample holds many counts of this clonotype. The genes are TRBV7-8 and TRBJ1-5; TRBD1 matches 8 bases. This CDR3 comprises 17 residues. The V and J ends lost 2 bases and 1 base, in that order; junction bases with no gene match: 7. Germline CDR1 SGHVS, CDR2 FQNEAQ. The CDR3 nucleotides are TGTGCCAGCAGCTTACCCCCTTACAGGGGGAGCAATCAGCCCCAGCATTTT. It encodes CASSLPPYRGSNQPQHF. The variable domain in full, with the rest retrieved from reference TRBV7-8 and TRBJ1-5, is GAGVSQSPRYKVAKRGQDVALRCDPISGHVSLFWYQQALGQGPEFLTYFQNEAQLDKSGLPSDRFFAERPEGSVSTLKIQRTQQEDSAVYLCASSLPPYRGSNQPQHFGDGTRLSIL.

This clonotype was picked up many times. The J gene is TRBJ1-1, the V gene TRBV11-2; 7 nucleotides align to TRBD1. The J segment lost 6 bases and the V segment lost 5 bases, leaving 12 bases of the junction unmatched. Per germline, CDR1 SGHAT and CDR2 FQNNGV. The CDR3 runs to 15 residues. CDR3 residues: CASSPIIQGRAEAFF. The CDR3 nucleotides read TGTGCCAGCAGCCCAATAATACAGGGGAGGGCTGAAGCTTTCTTT.

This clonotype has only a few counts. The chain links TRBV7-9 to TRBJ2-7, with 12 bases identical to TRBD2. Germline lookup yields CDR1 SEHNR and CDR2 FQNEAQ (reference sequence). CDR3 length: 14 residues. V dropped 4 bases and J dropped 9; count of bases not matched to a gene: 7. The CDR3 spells CASSSRTSGVRQYF. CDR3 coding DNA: TGTGCCAGCAGCTCACGGACTAGCGGGGTTAGGCAGTACTTC.

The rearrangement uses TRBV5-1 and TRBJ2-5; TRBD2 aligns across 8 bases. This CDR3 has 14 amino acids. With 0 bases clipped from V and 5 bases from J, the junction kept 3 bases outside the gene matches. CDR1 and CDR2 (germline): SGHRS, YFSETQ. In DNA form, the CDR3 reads TGCGCCAGCAGCTTGGTTAGCGGGGCGGAGACCCAGTACTTC. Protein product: CASSLVSGAETQYF.

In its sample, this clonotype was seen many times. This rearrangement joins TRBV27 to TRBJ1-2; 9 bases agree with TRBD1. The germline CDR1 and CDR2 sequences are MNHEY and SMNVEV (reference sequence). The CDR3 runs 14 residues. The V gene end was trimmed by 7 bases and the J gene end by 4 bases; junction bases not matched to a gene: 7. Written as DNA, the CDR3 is TGTGCCAGCAAAGCCGGGACAGGGATCTATGGCTACACCTTC. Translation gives CASKAGTGIYGYTF.

CDR3: CASSRGQGGEQYF. In DNA, the CDR3 is TGTGCCAGCAGCCGCGGACAGGGAGGGGAGCAGTACTTC. This sequence joins TRBV14 and TRBJ2-7, with D perhaps TRBD1 (8 bases). V dropped 4 bases and J dropped 7 bases, with 14 bases sitting between them. The CDR3 consists of 13 residues. Germline CDR1 is SGHDN and CDR2 is FVKESK.